Described below is a single T cell receptor (beta chain) sequence and its context. The source of the sample is a study of blood T cell repertoires in COVID-19. Measured with immunoSEQ multiplex PCR; TCRdb has only the in-frame clones, and not every one. The sample lists 80,000 to 95,000 clones, about 76% seen once, with over 35% in the top ten. Sample: peripheral blood. This TCR derives from a man of 80 years or more with acute or convalescent COVID-19.

The CDR3 region has the DNA TGCGCCAGCAGCCAAGATTATTCCGGCGCTAGCGGGAGTTACAATGAGCAGTTCTTC. It specifies CASSQDYSGASGSYNEQFF. The V gene is TRBV4-3, the J gene TRBJ2-1; 10 nucleotides match TRBD2. The germline V gene has CDR1 LGHNA and CDR2 YSLEER. The CDR3 has 19 residues. After removal of 0 bases from V and 4 bases from J, the junction contained 12 bases not matched to a gene.